This passage covers 5 T cell receptor beta chains from one sample sequenced in a study of T-cell memory formation after mild COVID-19 (dated by TCRdb to about 2021). The library was made by 5' RACE. Data came from an Illumina NovaSeq 6000. The public reads were reprocessed in TCRdb via fastp at Q25 and MiXCR, keeping in-frame beta chains. Identical CDR3 proteins give one entry, which carries the most common genes and DNA. A total of hundreds of thousands of distinct CDR3 sequences appear in this sample, about a fifth of them only once. The ten top clones hold around 12% of the sample. Sequenced: PBMCs or a T cell subset sorted from them (not recorded which). The receptors derive from an adult woman who had mild COVID-19 (a few samples of this study predate the infection). The sample titles of this study are shuffled in the database, so cell type and time point are left out; the donor was told from shared clones.

The rearrangement joins TRBV5-8 to TRBJ2-4; 8 bases line up with TRBD2. Trimming cost V 3 bases and J 3 bases; bases outside gene matches: 11. Germline CDR1 reads SGHTS; CDR2 reads YDEGEE. CDR3 length equals 17 residues. CDR3 sequence (DNA): TGTGCCAGCAGCTCCTCGGGGGGGCGAACCATCAAAAACATTCAGTACTTC. Translation: CASSSSGGRTIKNIQYF.

This clonotype was seen a handful of times. An end of the junction differs from the germline gene, which may be a read error. The J gene is TRBJ2-7, the V gene TRBV7-7; TRBD2 matches at 8 bases. The CDR3 loop spans 14 amino acids. Germline V lookup: CDR1 SSHAT, CDR2 FNYEAQ (reference sequence). CDR3 in amino acids: CASSLAGLDSEQYF. The DNA of the CDR3 is TGTGCTAGCAGCTTAGCGGGACTAGACTCCGAGCAGTACTTC.

This chain joins TRBV5-1 and TRBJ2-3, with 12 bases matching TRBD2. Germline trimming cut 7 bases from V and 4 bases from J; bases unmatched to any gene: 4. The germline V gene has CDR1 SGHRS and CDR2 YFSETQ. CDR3 length equals 14 residues. The CDR3 DNA sequence: TGCGCCAGCCAAACTAGCGGGGGGCCAGATACGCAGTATTTT. Protein product: CASQTSGGPDTQYF.

The table lists this clonotype with a few counts. In nucleotides, the CDR3 is TGTGCCAGCAGCCCGGGGGACAGGTCCTCGTCTGGAAACACCATATATTTT. It specifies CASSPGDRSSSGNTIYF. The chain recombines TRBV7-9 with TRBJ1-3, with TRBD1 matching over 8 bases. Germline V gene lookup returns CDR1 SEHNR and CDR2 FQNEAQ (reference sequence). The length of the CDR3 is 17 residues. Trimming removed 5 bases from V and 1 base from J; junction bases left unmatched: 10. Filled out from reference TRBV7-9 and TRBJ1-3, the complete variable domain reads DTGVSQNPRHKITKRGQNVTFRCDPISEHNRLYWYRQTLGQGPEFLTYFQNEAQLEKSRLLSDRFSAERPKGSFSTLEIQRTEQGDSAMYLCASSPGDRSSSGNTIYFGEGSWLTVV.

This chain connects TRBV7-2 to TRBJ2-1; 9 nucleotides agree with TRBD2. The CDR3 consists of 18 residues. The V gene's germline CDR1 is SGHTA and CDR2 FQGNSA. Trimming removed 1 base from V and 4 bases from J; junction bases left unmatched: 11. This CDR3 reads CASSLVFAGGPGYNEQFF. CDR3 in DNA: TGTGCCAGCAGCTTAGTATTCGCGGGAGGGCCTGGTTACAATGAGCAGTTCTTC.